These 10 T cell receptor beta chains were sequenced from one sample in a study of identical twins. TCRdb passed the 5' RACE reads through MiXCR, listing each CDR3 protein once. This sample has some 1,600,000 distinct CDR3 sequences; more than 30% occur once, and the top ten carry less than 0.35%. What was sequenced was cord blood. Receptor source: a newborn girl in good health.

This clonotype was seen a handful of times. CDR3 sequence (DNA): TGTGCCAGCAGCTTACTACAGCTCAATTCACCCCTCCACTTT. Protein sequence: CASSLLQLNSPLHF. The J gene is TRBJ1-6, the V gene TRBV7-8; the D is unclear. The V end lost 2 bases, the J end lost 7 bases, and 9 bases lay between the germline ends. Germline CDR1 reads SGHVS; CDR2 reads FQNEAQ. This CDR3 is 14 amino acids long.

This rearrangement joins TRBV9 to TRBJ2-1, with 8 bases identical to TRBD2. Germline-derived CDR1 and CDR2 are SGDLS and YYNGEE. CDR3 length equals 17 residues. The J segment lost 0 bases and the V segment lost 3 bases, leaving 8 bases of the junction unmatched. CDR3 nucleotides: TGTGCCAGCAGCGCTAGCGGGCGACTGAACTCCTACAATGAGCAGTTCTTC. This sequence encodes CASSASGRLNSYNEQFF. Based on the CDR3 plus reference TRBV9 and TRBJ2-1, the full variable domain is DSGVTQTPKHLITATGQRVTLRCSPRSGDLSVYWYQQSLDQGLQFLIQYYNGEERAKGNILERFSAQQFPDLHSELNLSSLELGDSALYFCASSASGRLNSYNEQFFGPGTRLTVL.

The rearrangement links TRBV9 to TRBJ1-4, with D unresolved. Germline assignment: CDR1 SGDLS and CDR2 YYNGEE. The ends were cut back, 0 bases at V and 5 bases at J, with 11 bases in the middle. CDR3 size: 15 residues. The CDR3 DNA reads as TGTGCCAGCAGCGTAGTACCGGTGGGGAATGAAAAACTGTTTTTT. Translating it yields CASSVVPVGNEKLFF.

This clonotype was recorded many times. The CDR3 DNA reads TGCAGCGTTCCCTCCTTGAGGACCTATCGGGATGAGCAGTTCTTC. It is translated as CSVPSLRTYRDEQFF. The V call is TRBV29-1, the J call TRBJ2-1; D gene uncertain. Looked up from germline, CDR1 is SQVTM and CDR2 is ANQGSEA. V gave up 5 bases and J gave up 8 bases, with 22 bases separating them. There are 15 residues in the CDR3.

The V gene is TRBV12-3 or TRBV12-4, the J gene TRBJ2-4; perhaps TRBD1 as D (6 bases). The J call is doubtful: the DNA matches TRBJ2-7 better. There are 12 residues in the CDR3. CDR3 residues: CASSPRGSEQYF. For the CDR3, the DNA is TGTGCCAGCAGTCCCAGGGGAAGCGAGCAGTACTTC.

This clonotype was picked up one time. A read error may explain this, as a much larger clone is one base away. V and J are TRBV4-2 and TRBJ2-7; possible D gene TRBD1, 6 bases. CDR3 size: 12 residues. Germline V gives CDR1 LGHNA, CDR2 YNFKEQ. This chain's CDR3 is CAGSQGHYEQYF. Written as DNA, the CDR3 is TGTGCCGGCAGCCAGGGACACTACGAGCAGTACTTC.

The genes are TRBV18 and TRBJ1-5; D uncertain. This CDR3 contains 16 residues. V lost 6 bases, J lost 2 bases, and 17 bases lay in between. Per germline, CDR1 KGHSH and CDR2 LQKENI. The CDR3 region is CASSPGRVAGNQPQHF. In nucleotides, the CDR3 is TGTGCCAGCTCCCCGGGGAGGGTAGCTGGCAATCAGCCCCAGCATTTT. Full variable domain (missing parts from reference TRBV18 and TRBJ1-5): NAGVMQNPRHLVRRRGQEARLRCSPMKGHSHVYWYRQLPEEGLKFMVYLQKENIIDESGMPKERFSAEFPKEGPSILRIQQVVRGDSAAYFCASSPGRVAGNQPQHFGDGTRLSIL.

This sequence joins TRBV29-1 and TRBJ1-2, with TRBD1 matching 8 bases. Germline values: CDR1 SQVTM, CDR2 ANQGSEA. With 6 bases clipped from V and 3 bases from J, the junction kept 18 bases outside the gene matches. The CDR3 length is 17 residues. This CDR3 reads CSVPHGARGQNDYGYTF. Here the CDR3 DNA reads TGCAGCGTCCCCCACGGGGCCAGGGGGCAGAATGACTATGGCTACACCTTC.

This clonotype has just a few counts. The chain uses TRBV5-1 and TRBJ2-5; 8 bases are shared with TRBD1. The J call may be incorrect, as the DNA end agrees better with TRBJ2-7. Germline lookup yields CDR1 SGHRS and CDR2 YFSETQ. This CDR3 is built from 14 residues. This chain's CDR3 is CASGDDRGSREQYF. For the CDR3, the DNA is TGCGCCAGCGGCGACGACAGGGGTAGTCGCGAGCAGTACTTC.

The rearrangement links TRBV6-1 to TRBJ2-1; TRBD1 matches at 7 bases. Trimming removed 6 bases from V and 13 bases from J; junction bases left unmatched: 15. The CDR3 runs 14 residues. The V gene's germline CDR1 is MNHNS and CDR2 SASEGT. In DNA, the CDR3 is TGTGCCAGCAGCGCCAACAGGGGCCAAGAGACCCAGTTCTTC. Protein sequence: CASSANRGQETQFF.